This TCR beta chain was identified in a study of T-cell reconstitution after alpha-beta-depleted transplantation in children. This clonotype was found many times. The V segment lost 6 bases and the J segment 4 bases; nucleotides outside the gene matches: 5. The CDR3 is made up of 13 amino acids. CDR1 is SQVTM and CDR2 is ANQGSEA in the germline V gene. The TCRbeta library was prepared with unique molecular identifiers. MiXCR was run by TCRdb on the PCR reads, yielding one entry per CDR3 protein. The sample shows some 600,000 distinct CDR3 sequences, approximately 17% of them seen only once. The TCR sequence derives from a human donor who donated a stem cell graft to a child with acute myeloid leukemia. Sample: PBMCs from the stem cell graft donor, taken from the stem cell graft. V and J are TRBV29-1 and TRBJ2-5, with 10 bases matching TRBD2. CDR3 sequence reads: CSVAGGPRETQYF. CDR3 sequence (DNA): TGCAGCGTAGCGGGGGGGCCCAGAGAGACCCAGTACTTC.